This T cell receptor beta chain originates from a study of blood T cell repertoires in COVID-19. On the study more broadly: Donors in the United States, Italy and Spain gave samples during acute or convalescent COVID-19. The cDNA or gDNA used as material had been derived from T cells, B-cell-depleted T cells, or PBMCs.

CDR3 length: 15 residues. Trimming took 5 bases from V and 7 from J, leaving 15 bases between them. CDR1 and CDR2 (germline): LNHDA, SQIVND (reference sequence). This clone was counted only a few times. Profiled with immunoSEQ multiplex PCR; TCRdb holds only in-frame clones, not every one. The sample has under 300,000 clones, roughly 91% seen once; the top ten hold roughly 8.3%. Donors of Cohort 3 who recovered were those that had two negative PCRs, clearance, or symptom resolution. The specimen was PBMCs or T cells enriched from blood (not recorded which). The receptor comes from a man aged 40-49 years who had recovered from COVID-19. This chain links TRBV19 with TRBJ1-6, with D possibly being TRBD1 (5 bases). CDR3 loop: CASSSGVVENSPLHF. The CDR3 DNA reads TGTGCCAGTAGTTCGGGGGTGGTGGAGAATTCACCCCTCCACTTT. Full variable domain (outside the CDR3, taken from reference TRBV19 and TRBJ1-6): DGGITQSPKYLFRKEGQNVTLSCEQNLNHDAMYWYRQDPGQGLRLIYYSQIVNDFQKGDIAEGYSVSREKKESFPLTVTSAQKNPTAFYLCASSSGVVENSPLHFGNGTRLTVT.